This entry lists 6 T cell receptor beta chains sequenced from one sample in a study of shared clonotypes between healthy human individuals. Here immunoSEQ multiplex PCR was the method, and the copy in TCRdb shows in-frame clones only, minus some. The sample yields 2 million to 2.5 million clones, roughly 96% seen once. Material: naive CD4+ T cells sorted from blood. Sample subset: CD45RA+ positively selected. Receptors were obtained from a man between 18 and 35 years old in good health.

The chain joins TRBV5-8 to TRBJ1-5; TRBD1 matches 10 bases. CDR3 length equals 15 residues. V was pared by 4 bases and J by 2 bases, with 3 bases of the junction left unmatched. The germline V gene has CDR1 SGHTS and CDR2 YDEGEE. The CDR3: CASSRDRGRNQPQHF. Written as DNA, the CDR3 is TGTGCCAGCAGCCGGGACAGGGGTCGCAATCAGCCCCAGCATTTT. Looking up the rest from reference TRBV5-8 and TRBJ1-5 gives the full variable domain: EAGVTQSPTHLIKTRGQQATLRCSPISGHTSVYWYQQALGLGLQFLLWYDEGEERNRGNFPPRFSGRQFPNYSSELNVNALELEDSALYLCASSRDRGRNQPQHFGDGTRLSIL.

A single count supports this clone. This chain uses TRBV19 with TRBJ2-5; TRBD2 agrees at 7 bases. V was clipped by 4 bases and J by 1 base; unmatched bases: 9. Per the germline V gene, CDR1 is LNHDA and CDR2 is SQIVND (reference sequence). The CDR3 has 16 residues. Here the CDR3 reads CASSTRGGRPQETQYF. Written as DNA, the CDR3 is TGTGCCAGTAGTACCCGCGGCGGGAGACCCCAAGAGACCCAGTACTTC.

The rearrangement joins TRBV11-2 to TRBJ1-1; a possible D gene is TRBD1 (6 bases). CDR3 size: 18 residues. Trimming stripped 3 bases from V and 6 bases from J, with 26 bases between. From germline, CDR1 is SGHAT and CDR2 FQNNGV. CDR3 sequence (DNA): TGTGCCAGCAGCTTTTCAACGGGGGCAGGGCTCACTACGGCTGAAGCTTTCTTT. It is translated as CASSFSTGAGLTTAEAFF.

This chain connects TRBV7-2 to TRBJ2-5; 7 nucleotides match TRBD2. Unmatched junction bases numbered 8, after V lost 5 bases and J lost 2 bases. Germline CDR1 is SGHTA and CDR2 is FQGNSA. The CDR3 extends over 15 amino acids. This CDR3 is CASSLIAGLQETQYF. CDR3 DNA sequence: TGTGCCAGCAGCCTTATAGCGGGCCTACAAGAGACCCAGTACTTC. The full variable domain, its missing parts supplied by reference TRBV7-2 and TRBJ2-5, is GAGVSQSPSNKVTEKGKDVELRCDPISGHTALYWYRQSLGQGLEFLIYFQGNSAPDKSGLPSDRFSAERTGGSVSTLTIQRTQQEDSAVYLCASSLIAGLQETQYFGPGTRLLVL.

The rearrangement uses TRBV18 and TRBJ2-1; D unresolved. The CDR3 runs to 16 residues. With 0 bases removed from V and 2 bases from J, the gap between germline ends came to 11 bases. Per the germline V gene, CDR1 is KGHSH and CDR2 is LQKENI. Here the CDR3 DNA reads TGTGCCAGCTCACCACCGGTAACTTCCGCCTACAATGAGCAGTTCTTC. As protein: CASSPPVTSAYNEQFF.

The chain employs TRBV5-1 and TRBJ2-7; 10 bases agree with TRBD2. This CDR3 spans 17 amino acids. Germline assignment: CDR1 SGHRS and CDR2 YFSETQ. J gave up 4 bases and V 3 bases, and 13 bases lay outside the gene matches. The CDR3 DNA sequence: TGCGCCAGCAGCTCGTATAGCGGGGGGTACTTGGGGTACGAGCAGTACTTC. Translating gives CASSSYSGGYLGYEQYF.